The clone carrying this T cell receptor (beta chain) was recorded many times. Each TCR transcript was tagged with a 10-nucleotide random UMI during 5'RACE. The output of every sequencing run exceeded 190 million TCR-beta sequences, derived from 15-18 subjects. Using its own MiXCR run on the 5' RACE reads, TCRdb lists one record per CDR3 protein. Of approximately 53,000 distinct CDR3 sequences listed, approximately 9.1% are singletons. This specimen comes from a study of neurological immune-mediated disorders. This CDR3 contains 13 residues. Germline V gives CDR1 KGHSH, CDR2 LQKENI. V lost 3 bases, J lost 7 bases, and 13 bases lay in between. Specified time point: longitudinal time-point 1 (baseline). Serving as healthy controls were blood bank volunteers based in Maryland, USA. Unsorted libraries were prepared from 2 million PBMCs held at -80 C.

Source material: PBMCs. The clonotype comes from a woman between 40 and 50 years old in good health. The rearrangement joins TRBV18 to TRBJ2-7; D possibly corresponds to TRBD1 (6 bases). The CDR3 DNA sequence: TGTGCCAGCTCACCGGAGACAGGCTTGGAGCAGTACTTC. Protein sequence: CASSPETGLEQYF.